The source of this T cell receptor beta chain is a study of T cell repertoires in aging, cancer and after chemotherapy. At the level of the study: Donors were grouped into six age bands spanning 30 or younger through 70 or older. Repeat sampling of healthy donors over several months to years showed clear clonal overlap. Around 10 million TCR reads were in the whole dataset.

Points on this clonotype: Its antigen is still unknown.

The template was genomic DNA from peripheral blood, not RNA. Study-wide findings and caveats: Age-matched healthy donors had significantly more diverse, less clonal blood TCR repertoires than untreated cancer patients.

Looked up from germline, CDR1 is MNHEY and CDR2 is SVGEGT. This CDR3 spans 16 amino acids. Trimming shortened V by 5 bases and J by 0 bases, and 14 bases separated the two germline ends. A mixed TRB-A/B primer pool amplified rearranged TRB by multiplex touch-down PCR. MiXCR, applied by TCRdb to the multiplex PCR reads, yields one record per CDR3 protein. Of over 8,500 distinct CDR3 sequences listed, roughly a quarter are singletons. The sample consisted of blood. V is TRBV6-2 or TRBV6-3 and J is TRBJ2-1, with D unclear. This receptor was identified in a human donor in good health. CDR3 bases: TGTGCCAGCAGTCCGACATCTCCGCTCTCCTACAATGAGCAGTTCTTC. Protein product: CASSPTSPLSYNEQFF.